One sample yielded the 32 T cell receptor beta chains listed below, sequenced in a study of early T cells in non-severe SARS-CoV-2 infection. TCRdb independently ran MiXCR on the 5' RACE reads; one entry per CDR3 protein. The table records about 72,000 distinct CDR3 sequences, roughly a tenth of them present only once. The source was whole blood, collected at baseline. The origin of the receptors is an adult who was a healthcare worker with PCR-confirmed SARS-CoV-2 infection or an uninfected control (not recorded which).

This clonotype was observed a few times. This chain connects TRBV7-2 to TRBJ1-6; D possibly corresponds to TRBD1 (5 bases). Germline V lookup: CDR1 SGHTA, CDR2 FQGNSA. This CDR3 contains 15 residues. Trimming shortened V by 1 base and J by 6 bases, and 10 bases separated the two germline ends. In DNA, the CDR3 is TGTGCCAGCAGCTTAGTAGGCAGGGTTAATTCACCCCTCCACTTT. This gives the protein CASSLVGRVNSPLHF.

This clonotype was counted between two and nine times. The gene calls are TRBV5-6 and TRBJ2-1; D possibly corresponds to TRBD1 (5 bases). Germline CDR1 reads SGHDT; CDR2 reads YYEEEE. This CDR3 is 13 amino acids long. V lost 0 bases, J lost 12 bases, and 13 bases lay in between. The CDR3, as DNA: TGTGCCAGCAGCTTGGGGCCCAACCAGGGGCAGTTCTTC. Translating gives CASSLGPNQGQFF.

This clonotype has ten or more counts. The chain joins TRBV5-4 to TRBJ1-2; TRBD1 might be the D (5 bases). The CDR3 consists of 14 residues. Germline V gene lookup returns CDR1 SGHNT and CDR2 YYREEE (reference sequence). The V and J ends lost 4 bases and 0 bases respectively, with 10 bases between them. CDR3: CASSLGASNYGYTF. In DNA form, the CDR3 reads TGTGCCAGCAGCCTTGGGGCCTCTAACTATGGCTACACCTTC.

This clonotype was detected ten times or more. The genes are TRBV6-5 and TRBJ1-6; D might be TRBD1 (6 bases). V lost 7 bases and J lost 10, with 11 bases in between. The V gene's germline CDR1 is MNHEY and CDR2 SVGAGI. This CDR3 is built from 12 residues. The CDR3 DNA follows: TGTGCCAGCACGGCAGGGGACTCACCCCTCCACTTT. Translated, it gives CASTAGDSPLHF.

This clonotype was counted many times. The gene calls are TRBV7-8 and TRBJ2-6, with a tentative D call TRBD1 (6 bases). Trimming stripped 1 base from V and 4 bases from J, with 8 bases between. The CDR3 has 15 residues. From germline, CDR1 is SGHVS and CDR2 FQNEAQ. CDR3 residues: CASSLGGPGANVLTF. CDR3 nucleotide sequence: TGTGCCAGCAGCTTAGGGGGGCCAGGGGCCAACGTCCTGACTTTC. The complete variable domain, with remaining parts taken from reference TRBV7-8 and TRBJ2-6, reads GAGVSQSPRYKVAKRGQDVALRCDPISGHVSLFWYQQALGQGPEFLTYFQNEAQLDKSGLPSDRFFAERPEGSVSTLKIQRTQQEDSAVYLCASSLGGPGANVLTFGAGSRLTVL.

This clonotype was seen at least ten times. The chain joins TRBV18 to TRBJ1-4; D gene unclear. CDR1 and CDR2 (germline): KGHSH, LQKENI. V lost 2 bases, J lost 0 bases, and 7 bases lay in between. This CDR3 comprises 15 residues. CDR3 in amino acids: CASSPGRSTNEKLFF. CDR3 DNA: TGTGCCAGCTCACCAGGCCGATCAACTAATGAAAAACTGTTTTTT.

The genes are TRBV6-4 and TRBJ2-3; 8 bases are shared with TRBD1. The germline gives CDR1 MRHNA, CDR2 SNTAGT. Trimming removed 5 bases from V and 4 bases from J; junction bases left unmatched: 11. This CDR3 has 16 residues. The chain's CDR3 is CASSPGQGGWPDTQYF. The DNA of the CDR3 is TGTGCCAGCAGTCCCGGACAGGGAGGTTGGCCAGATACGCAGTATTTT.

The chain has TRBV10-3 and TRBJ2-1; D is ambiguous. The CDR3 consists of 15 residues. In germline, CDR1 is ENHRY, CDR2 SYGVKD. V lost 7 bases and J lost 5, with 18 bases in between. This CDR3 reads CAIMDGRGANNEQFF. CDR3 DNA: TGTGCCATCATGGACGGGCGCGGCGCCAACAATGAGCAGTTCTTC.

The table lists this clonotype with many counts. The chain carries TRBV7-2 and TRBJ1-2, with D possibly matching TRBD1 (6 bases). V dropped 1 base and J dropped 8 bases, with 14 bases sitting between them. Germline CDR1 and CDR2: SGHTA and FQGNSA. The CDR3 sequence is 14 residues long. The CDR3 sequence: CASSLGRGQGGYTF. The CDR3 coding sequence is TGTGCCAGCAGCTTAGGGCGGGGGCAGGGCGGCTACACCTTC.

The V gene is TRBV6-2 or TRBV6-3, the J gene TRBJ2-5; D possibly corresponds to TRBD2 (6 bases). CDR3 length equals 13 residues. Germline V gene sequence: CDR1 MNHEY, CDR2 SVGEGT. Trimming took 6 bases from V and 3 from J, leaving 11 bases between them. The CDR3 bases are TGTGCCAGCAGCTGGGTAGCGGAAGAGACCCAGTACTTC. Translating gives CASSWVAEETQYF.

This clonotype was detected ten times or more. V usage is TRBV15 and J usage is TRBJ2-7; no clear D. CDR3 length: 15 residues. V was trimmed by 0 bases and J by 6 bases, leaving 15 bases between them. Germline loops: CDR1 LNHNV, CDR2 YYDKDF (reference sequence). As DNA, the CDR3 is TGTGCCACCAGCAGAGAACCCCCAGTAGATTTCGAGCAGTACTTC. Encoded protein: CATSREPPVDFEQYF.

This clonotype has more than one count but fewer than ten. This rearrangement joins TRBV6-6 to TRBJ2-3; 8 nucleotides match TRBD2. Germline V gene data show CDR1 as MNHNY and CDR2 as SVGAGI (reference sequence). J was trimmed by 5 bases and V by 6 bases; bases with no gene match: 10. This CDR3 has 15 residues. The CDR3 here is CASSSPGGPGDTQYF. As DNA, the CDR3 is TGTGCCAGCAGCTCCCCGGGGGGGCCAGGAGATACGCAGTATTTT.

This clonotype was counted many times. The chain combines TRBV6-5 with TRBJ1-3; D unclear. V was cut by 0 bases and J by 0 bases, with 9 bases left in between. The V gene's germline CDR1 is MNHEY and CDR2 SVGAGI. CDR3 size: 16 residues. The CDR3 loop reads CASSYSQVSSGNTIYF. CDR3 bases: TGTGCCAGCAGTTACTCGCAAGTTTCCTCTGGAAACACCATATATTTT.

This clonotype was seen a handful of times. The chain couples TRBV6-5 to TRBJ1-5; D is perhaps TRBD1 (5 bases). V lost 5 bases to trimming and J lost 3 bases, with 14 bases between them. Germline loops: CDR1 MNHEY, CDR2 SVGAGI. CDR3 size: 15 residues. CDR3 DNA: TGTGCCAGCAGTGATAACGGGGGATTCAATCAGCCCCAGCATTTT. It translates to CASSDNGGFNQPQHF.

This clonotype was picked up a small number of times. The CDR3 reads CASSRYDRANTEAFF. The DNA of the CDR3 is TGTGCCAGCAGCCGATACGACAGGGCGAACACTGAAGCTTTCTTT. The chain uses TRBV7-9 and TRBJ1-1, with 7 positions matching TRBD1. Germline trimming cut 5 bases from V and 1 base from J; bases unmatched to any gene: 7. The CDR3 runs to 15 residues. In germline, CDR1 is SEHNR, CDR2 FQNEAQ (reference sequence).

In its sample, this clonotype was seen many times. This chain joins TRBV20-1 and TRBJ1-4; a possible D gene is TRBD1 (5 bases). Trimming took off 4 bases at V and 5 bases at J, with 14 bases between the two ends. CDR1 DFQATT and CDR2 SNEGSKA come from the germline V gene (reference sequence). CDR3 length equals 14 residues. CDR3 DNA: TGCAGTGCTAAAAGAGGGGAAAAGAATGAAAAACTGTTTTTT. This gives the protein CSAKRGEKNEKLFF.

In its sample, this clonotype was seen many times. The chain employs TRBV30 and TRBJ2-1; 8 positions match TRBD2. Germline V gene sequence: CDR1 GTSNPN, CDR2 SVGIG (reference sequence). There are 15 residues in the CDR3. The V segment lost 4 bases and the J segment 4 bases; nucleotides outside the gene matches: 9. The CDR3 spells CAWINGVAGYNEQFF. CDR3 sequence (DNA): TGTGCCTGGATTAACGGGGTAGCGGGGTACAATGAGCAGTTCTTC. Full variable domain (remainder filled in from reference TRBV30 and TRBJ2-1): SQTIHQWPATLVQPVGSPLSLECTVEGTSNPNLYWYRQAAGRGLQLLFYSVGIGQISSEVPQNLSASRPQDRQFILSSKKLLLSDSGFYLCAWINGVAGYNEQFFGPGTRLTVL.

This clonotype was found many times. J is TRBJ1-1 and V is TRBV5-1; the D is unclear. The germline V gene encodes CDR1 SGHRS and CDR2 YFSETQ. The CDR3 extends over 12 amino acids. Trimming stripped 0 bases from V and 6 bases from J, with 6 bases between. Here the CDR3 DNA reads TGCGCCAGCAGCTTGGGAGACCCTGAAGCTTTCTTT. Translating it yields CASSLGDPEAFF.

There are a few counts of this clonotype. This chain connects TRBV5-1 to TRBJ2-7; D not resolved. The CDR3 is 12 residues long. Germline CDR1 is SGHRS and CDR2 is YFSETQ. With 3 bases removed from V and 4 bases from J, the gap between germline ends came to 8 bases. CDR3 residues: CASSSGLYEQYF. CDR3 coding DNA: TGCGCCAGCAGCTCAGGTCTGTACGAGCAGTACTTC.

This clonotype was counted at least ten times. This sequence joins TRBV21-1 and TRBJ2-7; the table's D gene call, TRBD2, was not cross checked with the DNA. TRBV21-1 is marked as a pseudogene. The CDR3 contains 16 residues. This CDR3 is CASSRRNHLAGCEQYF. CDR3 sequence (DNA): TGTGCCAGCAGCCGTCGTAACCATCTAGCGGGGTGCGAGCAGTACTTC.

The V and J genes are TRBV7-3 and TRBJ2-6, with D unresolved. Trimming cost V 5 bases and J 4 bases, with 9 bases left between them. The CDR3 length is 14 residues. Looked up from germline, CDR1 is SGHTA and CDR2 is FQGTGA. DNA of the CDR3: TGTGCCAGCAGCACCAGACTCGGGGCCAACGTCCTGACTTTC. It encodes CASSTRLGANVLTF.

This clonotype was counted many times. The CDR3 sequence: CASKMWGPGTDTQYF. The CDR3 DNA reads as TGTGCCAGCAAGATGTGGGGGCCGGGGACAGATACGCAGTATTTT. The chain recombines TRBV7-2 with TRBJ2-3, with D tentatively TRBD1 (6 bases). Germline assignment: CDR1 SGHTA and CDR2 FQGNSA. The ends were cut back, 7 bases at V and 3 bases at J, with 17 bases in the middle. This CDR3 region has 15 residues.

This clonotype has a count of ten or more. V is TRBV7-9 and J is TRBJ2-5, with D perhaps matching TRBD2 (5 bases). V gave up 4 bases and J gave up 2 bases, with 14 bases separating them. Germline CDR1 SEHNR, CDR2 FQNEAQ (reference sequence). CDR3 length: 15 residues. The CDR3, as DNA: TGTGCCAGCAGCTCCGGAGAGGGAGTTCAAGAGACCCAGTACTTC. Translating it yields CASSSGEGVQETQYF.

The chain combines TRBV24-1 with TRBJ2-1; D gene unclear. The CDR3 runs to 12 residues. V was clipped by 12 bases and J by 0 bases, with 8 bases between them. Germline V gives CDR1 KGHDR, CDR2 SFDVKD. Written as DNA, the CDR3 is TGTGCCGCTGGGGACTCCTACAATGAGCAGTTCTTC. Its protein is CAAGDSYNEQFF.

V and J are TRBV4-3 and TRBJ2-3, with D perhaps being TRBD1 or TRBD2 (5 bases each). Germline lookup yields CDR1 LGHNA and CDR2 YSLEER. This CDR3 has 15 amino acids. V was cut by 0 bases and J by 2 bases, with 9 bases left in between. CDR3: CASSQEGVLTDTQYF. CDR3 nucleotides: TGCGCCAGCAGCCAAGAGGGGGTCCTCACAGATACGCAGTATTTT.

The chain has TRBV25-1 and TRBJ1-6; D possibly corresponds to TRBD1 (6 bases). Germline CDR1 reads MGHDK; CDR2 reads SYGVNS. The ends were cut back, 7 bases at V and 10 bases at J, with 11 bases in the middle. The CDR3 contains 12 residues. This CDR3 reads CASTSGASPLHF. CDR3 nucleotide sequence: TGTGCCAGCACCTCAGGGGCCTCACCCCTCCACTTT.

This clonotype was observed a few times. CDR3 amino acids: CASGGQRDSPLHF. The CDR3 DNA follows: TGTGCCAGCGGGGGGCAGAGGGATTCACCCCTCCACTTT. The chain carries TRBV6-6 and TRBJ1-6; maybe TRBD1 (6 bases). V dropped 8 bases and J dropped 8 bases, with 13 bases sitting between them. Germline assignment: CDR1 MNHNY and CDR2 SVGAGI (reference sequence). There are 13 residues in the CDR3.

This clonotype has ten or more counts. The chain employs TRBV5-8 and TRBJ1-2, with a possible D match to TRBD1 (5 bases). Trimming left V 4 bases short and J 7 bases short, with 17 bases between. The CDR3 consists of 14 residues. Germline V lookup: CDR1 SGHTS, CDR2 YDEGEE. The CDR3 loop reads CASSRNGRAPGYTF. The CDR3 DNA reads as TGTGCCAGCAGCCGAAATGGCAGGGCCCCTGGCTACACCTTC.

This clonotype was recorded at least ten times. The chain recombines TRBV5-1 with TRBJ2-3; the match to TRBD2 covers 13 bases. Looked up from germline, CDR1 is SGHRS and CDR2 is YFSETQ. J was trimmed by 5 bases and V by 3 bases; bases with no gene match: 15. The CDR3 sequence is 19 residues long. The CDR3 loop reads CASSYWNTRTSGGQDTQYF. CDR3 DNA sequence: TGCGCCAGCAGCTACTGGAATACGAGGACTAGCGGGGGTCAAGATACGCAGTATTTT.

At least ten counts were recorded for this clonotype. This chain joins TRBV3-1 and TRBJ2-3, with 13 bases aligning to TRBD2. Unmatched junction bases numbered 0, after V lost 5 bases and J lost 4 bases. The CDR3 contains 14 residues. The germline gives CDR1 LGHDT, CDR2 YNNKEL (reference sequence). In DNA form, the CDR3 reads TGTGCCAGCAGCACTAGCGGGGGGGCAGATACGCAGTATTTT. Amino acid sequence: CASSTSGGADTQYF.

This clonotype was counted between two and nine times. The chain joins TRBV4-3 to TRBJ1-6; no clear D gene. Trimming left V 1 base short and J 9 bases short, with 22 bases between. The CDR3 runs to 18 residues. The V gene's germline CDR1 is LGHNA and CDR2 YSLEER. In DNA form, the CDR3 reads TGCGCCAGCAGCCAAGGATTTGAGTCACCCGTAGGTATTTCACCCCTCCACTTT. It specifies CASSQGFESPVGISPLHF.

The J gene is TRBJ2-2, the V gene TRBV30; D is unresolved. Trimming removed 2 bases from V and 3 bases from J, with 4 bases in between. In germline, CDR1 is GTSNPN, CDR2 SVGIG (reference sequence). This CDR3 spans 12 amino acids. The CDR3 here is CAWSRHTGELFF. The CDR3 nucleotides are TGTGCCTGGAGTCGTCACACCGGGGAGCTGTTTTTT. The full variable domain, completed using reference TRBV30 and TRBJ2-2, is SQTIHQWPATLVQPVGSPLSLECTVEGTSNPNLYWYRQAAGRGLQLLFYSVGIGQISSEVPQNLSASRPQDRQFILSSKKLLLSDSGFYLCAWSRHTGELFFGEGSRLTVL.